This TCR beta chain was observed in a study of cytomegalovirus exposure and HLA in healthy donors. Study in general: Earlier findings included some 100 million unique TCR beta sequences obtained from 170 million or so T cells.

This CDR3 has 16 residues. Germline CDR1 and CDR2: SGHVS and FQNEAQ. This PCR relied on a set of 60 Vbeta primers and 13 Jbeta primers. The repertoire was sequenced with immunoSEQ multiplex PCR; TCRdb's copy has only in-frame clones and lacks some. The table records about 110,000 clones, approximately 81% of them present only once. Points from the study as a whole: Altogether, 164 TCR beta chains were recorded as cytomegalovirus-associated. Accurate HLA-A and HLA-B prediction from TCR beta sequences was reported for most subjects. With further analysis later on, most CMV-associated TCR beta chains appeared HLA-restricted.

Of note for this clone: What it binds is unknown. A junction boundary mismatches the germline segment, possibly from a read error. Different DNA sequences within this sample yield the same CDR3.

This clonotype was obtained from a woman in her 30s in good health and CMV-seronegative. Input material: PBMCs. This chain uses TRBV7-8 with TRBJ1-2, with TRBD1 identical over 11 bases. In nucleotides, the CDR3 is TGCGCCAGCAGCTTGAGGACAGGGGGCAGAAACTATGGCTACACCTTC. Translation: CASSLRTGGRNYGYTF.